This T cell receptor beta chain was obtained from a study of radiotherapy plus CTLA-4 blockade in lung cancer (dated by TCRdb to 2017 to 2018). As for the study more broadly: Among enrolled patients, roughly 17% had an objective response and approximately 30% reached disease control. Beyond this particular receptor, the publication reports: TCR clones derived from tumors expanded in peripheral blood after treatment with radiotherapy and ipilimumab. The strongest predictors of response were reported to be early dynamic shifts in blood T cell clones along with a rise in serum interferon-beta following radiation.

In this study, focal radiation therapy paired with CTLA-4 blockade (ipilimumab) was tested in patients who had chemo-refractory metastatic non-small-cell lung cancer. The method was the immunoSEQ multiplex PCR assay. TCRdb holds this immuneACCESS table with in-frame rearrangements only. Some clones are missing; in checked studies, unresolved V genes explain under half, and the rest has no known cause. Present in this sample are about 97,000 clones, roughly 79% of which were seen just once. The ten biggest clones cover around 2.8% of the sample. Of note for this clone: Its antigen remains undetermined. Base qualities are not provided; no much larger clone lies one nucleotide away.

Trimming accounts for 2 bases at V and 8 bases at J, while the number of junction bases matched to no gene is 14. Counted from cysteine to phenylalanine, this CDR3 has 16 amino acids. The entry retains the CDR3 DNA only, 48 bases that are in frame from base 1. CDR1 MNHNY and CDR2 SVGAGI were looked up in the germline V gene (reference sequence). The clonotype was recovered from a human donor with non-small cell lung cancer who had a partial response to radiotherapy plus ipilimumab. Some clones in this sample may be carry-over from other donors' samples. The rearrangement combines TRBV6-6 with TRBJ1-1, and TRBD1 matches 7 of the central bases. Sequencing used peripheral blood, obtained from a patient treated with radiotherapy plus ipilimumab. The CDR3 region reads CASSYTGTDRSGEAFF. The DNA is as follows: TGTGCCAGCAGTTACACGGGGACAGACCGAAGCGGGGAAGCTTTCTTT.